This T cell receptor (beta chain) was captured in a study of cytomegalovirus exposure and HLA in healthy donors (dated by TCRdb to about 2017). At the level of the whole study: An earlier analysis of some 550 of the donors reported about 250 Gb of sequence data and about 100 million unique TCR beta sequences from approximately 180 million T cells. The later analysis used no new phenotypic data to find candidate immune exposures, relying instead on TCR beta sequences and their occurrence across donors. Class I and class II HLA loci were covered by the typing at four-digit resolution. A later genetic analysis took genome-wide SNP genotypes for about three fifths of the roughly 700 donors and used that subset as a discovery cohort. Among the roughly 400 genotyped donors, 75% to 90% belonged to the genetic ancestry cluster associated with self-reported Caucasian donors. Donor age, sex, ethnicity and CMV serostatus were collected together with the repertoire data. Typing coverage differed by locus: A, B, C, DRB1 and DQB1 were typed in roughly 620-630 donors, DQA1 in about 550, DPA1 in around 610, and DPB1 in 472. An early release that covered more than 550 HLA-typed donors contained approximately 300 gigabases of sequencing data and tens of millions of unique TCR sequences. The study profiled the T cell repertoires of 500 to 800 subjects by immunosequencing and related them to cytomegalovirus serostatus. The study aimed to test whether cataloging public T cell receptors could reveal signatures of past pathogen exposure. Among some 400 genotyped donors of the cohort, an average of around 250,000 unique TCR beta nucleotide sequences was sequenced per donor, of which about 18% were non-productive. Every repertoire in the discovery cohort had been generated on one and the same sequencing platform. In a later analysis, previously published TCR beta repertoires from fewer than 750 donors were re-analyzed and high-resolution HLA genotyping was added so that TCR occurrence patterns could be studied. High-throughput TCR immunosequencing, statistical association of individual TCRs with disease status, and machine learning were combined to predict cytomegalovirus infection status. An earlier analysis of 587 of the donors used high-throughput TCR beta sequencing to judge whether each TCR beta V gene segment behaved as functional or pseudogenic. Several DR-DQ haplotypes were handled as single units for association and clustering because linkage in the cohort was strong. Besides the first cohort of 550 to 750 subjects, a separate validation cohort made up of over 100 different subjects was used. Broader findings and caveats from the paper: At a false discovery rate of 0.05, a later analysis linked some 17,000 TCR beta sequences to specific HLA alleles. The only immune exposure information available for the cohort was CMV serostatus. A total of 164 TCR beta chains were listed by the study as associated with cytomegalovirus. Correlated functional status among segregating V segments might reflect linkage disequilibrium, but an unknown experimental factor could not be ruled out. Across donors, most TCR sequences were observed very rarely, whereas some public TCRs were present in many individuals. A later genetic analysis reported fewer N-insertions in productive TCRs among donors in an Asian-associated ancestry cluster than the roughly 700-donor mean. Approximately 16 rarely observed V segments, including chromosome 9 orphons, were excluded from the earlier analysis of just under 600 of the donors because counts were too low. The classifier was reported to diagnose cytomegalovirus status with high specificity and sensitivity in both the original cohort and the validation cohort. Several of the top co-occurrence clusters appeared to be linked to parvovirus B19, influenza, CMV and Epstein-Barr virus, according to a later analysis. A later analysis found that HLA-associated TCR beta chains were more clonally expanded and had lower generation probabilities than equally common non-associated chains. Because HLA typing was unavailable for some donors at each locus, only the typed subset was used in association tests. Some IMGT-functional V segments, including TRBV6-2 and TRBV6-3, could not be distinguished by the 87-base-pair reads and were therefore excluded. The authors suggested that the approach could potentially be generalized to other disease states and immunological phenotypes. A later analysis found that TCR association rates varied across HLA loci, with DRB1 alleles showing the most associated TCRs and HLA-C alleles the fewest. Strong co-occurrence of HLA alleles, especially DR and DQ, made assigning TCR associations to individual alleles difficult. In an earlier analysis of approximately 590 of the donors, most TCR beta V segments appeared in productive rearrangements about 90% or about 30% of the time, broadly matching IMGT annotations. V-gene and J-gene trimming of TCR beta chains was associated with a missense DCLRE1C variant in a later genetic analysis, and the association was replicated in an independent cohort. A further reported finding was that TCR beta sequences accurately predicted the HLA-A and HLA-B alleles for most subjects in the first cohort. Roughly uniform sequencing depth across donors was assumed in presence/absence analyses, although this assumption may not hold. Only TCR beta chains were sequenced in this cohort, and the absence of alpha or paired-chain data limited detectable features. In vitro tests confirmed that a few of the cytomegalovirus-associated TCR beta chains recognize cytomegalovirus antigens. The sequencing pipeline was judged likely to have produced a cluster of highly shared sequence variants as a technical artifact. In a later analysis, most CMV-associated TCR beta chains were found to appear HLA-restricted, with HLA associations seemingly driven largely by CMV exposure.

The cohort consisted of 600 to 750 healthy bone marrow donors. Cohort members were all nominally healthy when sampled, although unrecorded immune exposures were likely present. The donor was CMV seropositive and was included in the group of 250 to 300 seropositive cohort members. Each donor provided a peripheral blood sample, and peripheral blood mononuclear cells were used for TCR beta sequencing. Genomic DNA extraction from the blood cell samples was performed with the Qiagen DNeasy Blood Extraction Kit. As encoded in the germline V gene, CDR1 is SGHRS while CDR2 is YFSETQ. The germline V end is reduced by 0 bases and the J end by 4 bases; junction bases left unmatched: 9. The CDR3 covers 16 residues, taking in both the cysteine and the phenylalanine. The retained sequence is limited to the CDR3, 48 bases, with the frame set at the first base. The sample holds a few counts of this clone. Its antigen remains undetermined. No qualities accompany the bases; no much larger clone lies one base away.

Preparation of the library involved the immunoSEQ multiplex PCR assay. The multiplex PCR relied on a mix of 60 forward primers for TCR Vbeta segments and 13 reverse primers for TCR Jbeta segments. A multiplex PCR assay on genomic DNA amplified the CDR3 region of rearranged TCR beta genes. The Illumina HiSeq System was used to sequence the amplified TCR beta libraries as 87-base-pair reads. In the original analysis: A later analysis counted about 80 million unique TCR beta chains across the roughly 700 repertoires, and some 11 million of these chains were shared by at least two donors. To remove PCR and sequencing errors, raw reads were error-corrected and collapsed into unique sequences using a nearest-neighbor algorithm that merged closely related sequences. To assign V, D and J gene segments, CDR3 sequences were aligned to IMGT reference sequences. For a sequence to be retained, a match of at least six nucleotides to both a V gene segment and a J gene segment was required. A rearrangement was called productive if the CDR3 had no stop codons and remained in frame with V and J, and every other rearrangement was called non-productive. Following IMGT convention, CDR3 was defined as the stretch from the second conserved V-encoded cysteine up to the conserved J-encoded phenylalanine. The earlier analysis of about 590 of the donors excluded sequences that lacked an unambiguous match to a single V gene segment. In an earlier analysis of approximately 500 of the donors, a V segment was called functional when productive rearrangements were above 56.7%, and segregating when the standard deviation between donors exceeded 5%. To diagnose cytomegalovirus status from the catalog of TCR beta chain sequences, a statistical classification framework was built. In a later analysis, V and J genes were assigned by comparing TCR nucleotide sequences against IMGT/GENE-DB human TR gene sequences. A later analysis assigned CDR3 sequences and most-parsimonious VDJ recombination scenarios with the TCRdist pipeline. In a later analysis, every TCR beta chain was defined by the combination of its CDR3 amino acid sequence and its V-gene family, and reads without a unique V-gene family were dropped. As a way to deal with suspected cross-contamination and a sequencing artifact, a later analysis dropped approximately 570 nucleotide sequences that were highly shared and had low generation probability. In a later analysis, a clonal expansion index for each public chain was calculated from normalized within-repertoire ranks of inferred template counts. Generation probabilities in a later analysis came from a VDJ recombination model fitted to out-of-frame rearrangements, and those results were checked against IGoR. Hypergeometric tests were used in a later analysis to score TCR-TCR, TCR-HLA and TCR-CMV co-occurrence, with a repertoire-size bias correction applied to the TCR pairs. In a later analysis, false discovery rates were estimated by permuting HLA or CMV assignments 20 times. In a later analysis, co-occurring TCRs were grouped using DBSCAN, and TCRdist sequence similarity was added for clustering within HLA-allele-positive subsets. For co-occurrence clustering, repertoires with fewer than 30,000 or more than 120,000 public chains were excluded, along with about five repertoires with anomalous nucleotide sharing. TCRdb provides this immuneACCESS table in a form limited to in-frame rearrangements. Some clones are lacking; in checked studies, under half of them reflect an unresolved V gene, and why the rest are absent is not known. V and J calls and clone size follow that table, whereas D and trimming were derived from the DNA. Here the sample has 120,000 or so clones; over 9.5% occur a single time. The ten top clones hold approximately 4.4% of the sample.

The sequence was collected from a woman between 18 and 29 years old in good health and CMV-seropositive. The V gene is TRBV5-1 and the J gene is TRBJ2-5, and TRBD1 matches 7 of the central bases. Sequencing was performed on PBMCs. In nucleotide form, the sequence is TGCGCCAGCAGCTTGGAACAGGGGTTCGGCCTAGAGACCCAGTACTTC. It is translated as CASSLEQGFGLETQYF.